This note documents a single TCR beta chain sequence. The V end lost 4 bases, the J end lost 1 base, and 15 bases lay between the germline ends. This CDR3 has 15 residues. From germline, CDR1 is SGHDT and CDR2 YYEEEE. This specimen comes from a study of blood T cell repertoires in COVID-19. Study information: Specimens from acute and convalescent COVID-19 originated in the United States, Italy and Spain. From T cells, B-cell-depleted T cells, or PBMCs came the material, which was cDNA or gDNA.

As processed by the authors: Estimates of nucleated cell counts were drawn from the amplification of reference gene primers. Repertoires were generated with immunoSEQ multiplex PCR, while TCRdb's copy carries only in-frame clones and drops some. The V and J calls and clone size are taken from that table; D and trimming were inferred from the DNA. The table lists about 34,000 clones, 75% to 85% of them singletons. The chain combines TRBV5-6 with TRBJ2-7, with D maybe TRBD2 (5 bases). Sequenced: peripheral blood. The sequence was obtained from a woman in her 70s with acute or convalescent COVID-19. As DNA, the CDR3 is TGTGCCAGCAGCCGTCCGAGGGCGTCATCCTACGAGCAGTACTTC. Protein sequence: CASSRPRASSYEQYF.